These T cell receptor beta chains were read from a single sample in a study of cytomegalovirus exposure and HLA in healthy donors. Produced via immunoSEQ multiplex PCR; TCRdb's table is partial and in-frame only. The sample yields around 190,000 clones, of which the top ten take up more than 0.75%. The sample consisted of PBMCs. The source is a woman aged 25 to 39 in good health and CMV-seropositive. Both conserved end residues are part of each CDR3. The order of the fields is V gene, J gene, D gene, CDR3 DNA, CDR3 protein. The D gene is left open where the match is weak.

TRBV5-5	TRBJ1-5	TRBD1	TGTGCCAGCAGCGCGGGACAGGGGTTCAGTCAGCCCCAGCATTTT	CASSAGQGFSQPQHF
TRBV2	TRBJ2-7	NA	TGTGCCAGCAGCGCTGGGACAAACAACGAGCAGTACTTC	CASSAGTNNEQYF
TRBV10-3	TRBJ2-7	TRBD1	TGTGCCATCAGTGAGGGACAGGGGGCGTCCTACGAGCAGTACTTC	CAISEGQGASYEQYF
TRBV5-1	TRBJ2-2	NA	TGCGCCAGCAGCTGGGCCTTAGACCGGGGCACCGGGGAGCTGTTTTTT	CASSWALDRGTGELFF
TRBV6-4	TRBJ1-2	TRBD1	TGTGCCAGCAGTGCCGGGACAGGGACCCTAGGAAATGGCTACACCTTC	CASSAGTGTLGNGYTF
TRBV7-8	TRBJ2-3	NA	TGTGCCAGCAGCTATTTGAATACTGCGGATACGCAGTATTTT	CASSYLNTADTQYF
TRBV9	TRBJ1-2	TRBD1	TGTGCCAGCAGCGAGTACAGGGGAGCCGATGGCTACACCTTC	CASSEYRGADGYTF
TRBV5-1	TRBJ2-2	TRBD2	TGCGCCAGCAGCCTACAGATAGCGGGGTTTAGGACCGGGGAGCTGTTTTTT	CASSLQIAGFRTGELFF
TRBV27	TRBJ2-5	NA	TGTGCCAGCAGTTTTACAGGGCTTCGAGAGACCCAGTACTTC	CASSFTGLRETQYF
TRBV4-1	TRBJ2-7	NA	TGCGCCAGCAGCCAAGATAAGTCGTGGCAGGGCCCCCGCTACGAGCAGTACTTC	CASSQDKSWQGPRYEQYF
TRBV11-3	TRBJ2-3	NA	TGTGCCAGCAGCTTCGGCGGGTCTGGCACAGATACGCAGTATTTT	CASSFGGSGTDTQYF
TRBV2	TRBJ2-1	NA	TGTGCCAGCAGCGGGGCCCCTAGCGAAGACTACAATGAGCAGTTCTTC	CASSGAPSEDYNEQFF
TRBV28	TRBJ1-1	TRBD1	TGTGCCAGCCCTAGGGACAGGGAACAAAATGAAGCTTTCTTT	CASPRDREQNEAFF
TRBV10-1	TRBJ2-3	NA	TGCGCCAGCAGTTCCCCCGCCGCGGGAGATACGCAGTATTTT	CASSSPAAGDTQYF
TRBV18	TRBJ1-4	TRBD1	TGTGCCAGCTCACCCGGACAGGGATCGAATGAAAAACTGTTTTTT	CASSPGQGSNEKLFF
TRBV10-2	TRBJ2-1	NA	TGCGCCAGCAGTGGACAAGCGGGTAGCTCCTACAATGAGCAGTTCTTC	CASSGQAGSSYNEQFF
TRBV2	TRBJ1-5	NA	TGTGCCAGCAGTGAAACCCCAGGCTTCAATCAGCCCCAGCATTTT	CASSETPGFNQPQHF
TRBV4-1	TRBJ2-7	TRBD2	TGCGCCAGCAGCCAAGAGGTCGGGACTAGCGGCCCCTACGAGCAGTACTTC	CASSQEVGTSGPYEQYF
TRBV6-5	TRBJ2-7	NA	TGTGCTACTAATAAAGCACAGGGACGGGACGAGCAGTACTTC	CATNKAQGRDEQYF
TRBV6-1	TRBJ1-2	TRBD1	TGTGCCAGCAGAAGGACAGGGGAGTACTATGGCTACACCTTC	CASRRTGEYYGYTF
TRBV1	TRBJ2-7	NA	TGCACCAGCAGCCCTCAGGGGAGCGGGGTGCCTACGTGCTACGAGCAGTACTTC	CTSSPQGSGVPTCYEQYF
TRBV4-1	TRBJ1-4	NA	TGCGCCAGCACACTGAGGAGAGGGGGTGCAACTAATGAAAAACTGTTTTTT	CASTLRRGGATNEKLFF
TRBV25-1	TRBJ2-5	NA	TGTGCCAGCAGTGAAATGAGTTCCCAAGAGACCCAGTACTTC	CASSEMSSQETQYF
TRBV7-2	TRBJ2-1	TRBD1	TGTGCCAGCAGCCGGACAGGGGCGAGCTCCTACAATGAGCAGTTCTTC	CASSRTGASSYNEQFF
TRBV5-1	TRBJ1-2	NA	NA	CASSFGLGTPLRSSTF
TRBV6-5	TRBJ1-2	TRBD1	TGTGCCAGCAGTATACAGGGGTACGATGGCTACACCTTC	CASSIQGYDGYTF
TRBV28	TRBJ2-2	NA	TGTGCCAGTGCTACCCCAGGGGACACCGGGGAGCTGTTTTTT	CASATPGDTGELFF
TRBV5-1	TRBJ2-1	TRBD2	TGCGCCAGCAGCCGATGGACTAGCGGGGGGGCCGGTATCTATGAGCAGTTCTTC	CASSRWTSGGAGIYEQFF
TRBV30	TRBJ1-3	NA	TGTGCCTGGAGTGTAACATCTGGAAACACCATATATTTT	CAWSVTSGNTIYF
TRBV19	TRBJ2-1	NA	TGTGCCAGTAGGAGCGGAGATAGGCCCTACAATGAGCAGTTCTTC	CASRSGDRPYNEQFF
TRBV11-2	TRBJ2-1	TRBD2	TGTGCCAGCAGCACATGGACTAGCGGGAGGGGCTACAATGAGCAGTTCTTC	CASSTWTSGRGYNEQFF
TRBV4-1	TRBJ2-5	TRBD2	TGCGCCAGCAGCCAAGGCCAGCGGGAGGCCGGGGAGACCCAGTACTTC	CASSQGQREAGETQYF
TRBV19	TRBJ1-3	NA	TGTGCCAGTAGTTCGTTCGCGGGATTCTCTGGAAACACCATATATTTT	CASSSFAGFSGNTIYF
TRBV7-8	TRBJ1-1	NA	TGTGCCAGCAGCTATCTATGGACTGAAGCTTTCTTT	CASSYLWTEAFF
TRBV29-1	TRBJ2-1	TRBD1	TGCAGCGTTGAGGCCCCCCCCAGCAGGGGGCAGTACAATGAGCAGTTCTTC	CSVEAPPSRGQYNEQFF
TRBV13	TRBJ1-4	NA	TGTGCCAGCAGCTCCCTAGGGCGGGAAGAAAAACTGTTTTTT	CASSSLGREEKLFF
TRBV5-1	TRBJ2-7	NA	TGCGCCAGCAGCTTGGTAGACGGGTCCGAGCAGTACTTC	CASSLVDGSEQYF
TRBV5-4	TRBJ2-7	NA	TGTGCCAGCAGCTTGGGGCTGCAAACCTCCTCCTACGAGCAGTACTTC	CASSLGLQTSSYEQYF
TRBV4-3	TRBJ2-1	TRBD2	TGCGCCAGCAGCCACGCCGGGACTAGCGGATACAATGAGCAGTTCTTC	CASSHAGTSGYNEQFF
TRBV10-1	TRBJ2-7	TRBD1	TGCGCCAGGGACGAGAGGACAGGGGGGGACGAGCAGTACTTC	CARDERTGGDEQYF
TRBV7-2	TRBJ2-7	NA	TGTGCCAGCAGCTTATTCGGCGGCCTCGCCTACGAGCAGTACTTC	CASSLFGGLAYEQYF
TRBV11-2	TRBJ1-2	NA	TGTGCCAGCAGCTTTAGATGGGAGGGGGGGTATGGCTACACCTTC	CASSFRWEGGYGYTF
TRBV7-8	TRBJ1-1	NA	TGTGCCAGCACCGGCGGTGCCGAAGCTTTCTTT	CASTGGAEAFF
TRBV7-8	TRBJ1-4	TRBD1	TGTGCCAGCAGCTTAGGAGGGACAGGGTGGGGCGAAAAACTGTTTTTT	CASSLGGTGWGEKLFF
TRBV18	TRBJ1-1	NA	TGTGCCAGCTCACCAAACAGGGATAACACTGAAGCTTTCTTT	CASSPNRDNTEAFF